This TCR beta chain was recovered during a study of blood T cell repertoires in COVID-19. Study context: COVID-19 samples collected from the United States, Italy and Spain covered acute and convalescent phases. Nucleic acid was either cDNA or gDNA, and it came from T cells, B-cell-depleted T cells, or PBMCs.

Germline V CDR1 and CDR2: SGHAT, FQNNGV. This CDR3 is 15 amino acids long. V dropped 0 bases and J dropped 3 bases, with 10 bases sitting between them. Original analysis: Researchers report that nucleated cell counts were estimated from reference gene primer amplification. Generated by immunoSEQ multiplex PCR, the TCRdb table keeps only in-frame clones and is missing some. The D gene and trimming were derived from the DNA, and the V and J assignments and clone size from that table. The sample includes approximately 250,000 clones, roughly 84% of them seen just once. This TCR came from a woman between 40 and 55 years old who had recovered from COVID-19. Sequencing input: peripheral blood. The rearrangement uses TRBV11-2 and TRBJ2-3, with D tentatively TRBD1 (5 bases). In DNA, the CDR3 is TGTGCCAGCAGCTTAGACAGGGTCCGGACAGATACGCAGTATTTT. Its translation: CASSLDRVRTDTQYF.